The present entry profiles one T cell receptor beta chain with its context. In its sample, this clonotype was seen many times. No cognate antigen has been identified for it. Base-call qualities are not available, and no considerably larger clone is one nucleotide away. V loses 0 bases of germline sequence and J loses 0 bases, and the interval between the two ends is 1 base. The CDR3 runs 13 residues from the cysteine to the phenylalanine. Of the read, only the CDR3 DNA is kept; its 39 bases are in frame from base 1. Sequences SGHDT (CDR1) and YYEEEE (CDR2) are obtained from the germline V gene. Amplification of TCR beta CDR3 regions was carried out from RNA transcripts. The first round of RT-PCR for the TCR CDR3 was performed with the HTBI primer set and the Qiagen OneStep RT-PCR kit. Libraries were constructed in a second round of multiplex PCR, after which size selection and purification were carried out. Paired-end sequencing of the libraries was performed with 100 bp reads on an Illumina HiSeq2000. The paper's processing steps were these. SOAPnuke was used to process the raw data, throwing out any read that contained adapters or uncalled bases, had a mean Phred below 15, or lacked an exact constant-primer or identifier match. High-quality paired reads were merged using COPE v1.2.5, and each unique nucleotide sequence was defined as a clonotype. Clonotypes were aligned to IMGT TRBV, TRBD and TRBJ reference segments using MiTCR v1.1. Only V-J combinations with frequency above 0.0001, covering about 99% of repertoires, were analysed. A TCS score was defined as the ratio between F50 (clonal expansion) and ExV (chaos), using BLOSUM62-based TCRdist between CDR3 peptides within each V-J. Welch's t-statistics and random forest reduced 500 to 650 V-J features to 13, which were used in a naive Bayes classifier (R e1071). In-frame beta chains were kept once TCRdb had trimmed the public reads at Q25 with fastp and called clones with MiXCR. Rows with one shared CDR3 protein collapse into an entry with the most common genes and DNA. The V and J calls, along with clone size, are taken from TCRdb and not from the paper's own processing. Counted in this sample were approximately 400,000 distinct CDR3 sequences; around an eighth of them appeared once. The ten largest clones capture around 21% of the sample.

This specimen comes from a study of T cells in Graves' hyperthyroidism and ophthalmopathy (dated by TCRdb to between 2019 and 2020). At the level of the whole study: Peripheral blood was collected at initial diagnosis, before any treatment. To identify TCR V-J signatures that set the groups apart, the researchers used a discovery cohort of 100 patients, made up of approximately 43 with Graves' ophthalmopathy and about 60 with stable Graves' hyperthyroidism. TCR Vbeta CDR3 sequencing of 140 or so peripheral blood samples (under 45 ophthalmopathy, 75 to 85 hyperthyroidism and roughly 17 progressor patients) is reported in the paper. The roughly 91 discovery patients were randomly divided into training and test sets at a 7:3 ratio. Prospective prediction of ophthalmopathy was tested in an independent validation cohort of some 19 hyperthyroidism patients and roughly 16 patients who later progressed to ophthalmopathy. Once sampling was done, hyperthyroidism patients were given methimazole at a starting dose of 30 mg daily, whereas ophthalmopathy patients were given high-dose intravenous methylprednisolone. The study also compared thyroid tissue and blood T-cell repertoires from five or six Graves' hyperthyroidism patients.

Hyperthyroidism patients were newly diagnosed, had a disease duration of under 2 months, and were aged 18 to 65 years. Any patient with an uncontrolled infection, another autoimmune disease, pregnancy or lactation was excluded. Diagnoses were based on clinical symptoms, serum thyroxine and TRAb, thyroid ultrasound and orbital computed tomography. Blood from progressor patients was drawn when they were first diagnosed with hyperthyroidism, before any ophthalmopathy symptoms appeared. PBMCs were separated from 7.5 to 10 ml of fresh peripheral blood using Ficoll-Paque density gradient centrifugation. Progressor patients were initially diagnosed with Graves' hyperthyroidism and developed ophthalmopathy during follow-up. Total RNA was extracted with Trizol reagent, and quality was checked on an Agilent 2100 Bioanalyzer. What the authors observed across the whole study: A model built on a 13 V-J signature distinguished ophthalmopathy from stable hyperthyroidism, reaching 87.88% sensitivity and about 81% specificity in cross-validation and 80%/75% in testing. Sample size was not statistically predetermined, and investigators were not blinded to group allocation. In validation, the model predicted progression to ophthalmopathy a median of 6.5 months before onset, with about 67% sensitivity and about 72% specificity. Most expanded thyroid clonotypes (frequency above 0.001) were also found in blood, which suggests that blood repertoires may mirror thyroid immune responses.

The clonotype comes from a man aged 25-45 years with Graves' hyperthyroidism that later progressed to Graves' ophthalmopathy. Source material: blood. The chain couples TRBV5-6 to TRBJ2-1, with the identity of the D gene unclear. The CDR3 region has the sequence CASSLASYNEQFF. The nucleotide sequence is TGTGCCAGCAGCTTGGCCTCCTACAATGAGCAGTTCTTC.